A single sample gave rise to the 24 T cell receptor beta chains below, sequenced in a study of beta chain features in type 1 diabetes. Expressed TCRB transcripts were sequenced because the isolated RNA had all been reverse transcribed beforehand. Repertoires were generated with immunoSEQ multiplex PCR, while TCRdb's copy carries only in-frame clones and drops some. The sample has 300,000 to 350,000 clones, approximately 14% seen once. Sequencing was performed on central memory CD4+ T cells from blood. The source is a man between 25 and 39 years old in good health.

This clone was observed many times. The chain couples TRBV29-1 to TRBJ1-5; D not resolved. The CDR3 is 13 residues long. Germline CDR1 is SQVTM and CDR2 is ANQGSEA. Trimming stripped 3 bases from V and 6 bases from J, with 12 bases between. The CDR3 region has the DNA TGCAGCGTTGATAACGGGATGGGTCAGCCCCAGCATTTT. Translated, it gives CSVDNGMGQPQHF. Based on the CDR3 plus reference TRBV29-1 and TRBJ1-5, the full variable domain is SAVISQKPSRDICQRGTSLTIQCQVDSQVTMMFWYRQQPGQSLTLIATANQGSEATYESGFVIDKFPISRPNLTFSTLTVSNMSPEDSSIYLCSVDNGMGQPQHFGDGTRLSIL.

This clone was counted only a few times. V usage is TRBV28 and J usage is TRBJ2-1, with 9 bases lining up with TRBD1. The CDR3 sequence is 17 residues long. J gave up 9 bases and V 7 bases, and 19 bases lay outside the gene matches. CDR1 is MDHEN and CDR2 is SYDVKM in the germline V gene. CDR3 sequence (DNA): TGTGCCAGCAAATCGCCCGGGACAGGGAATCCGTTAGGTGAGCAGTTCTTC. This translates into CASKSPGTGNPLGEQFF.

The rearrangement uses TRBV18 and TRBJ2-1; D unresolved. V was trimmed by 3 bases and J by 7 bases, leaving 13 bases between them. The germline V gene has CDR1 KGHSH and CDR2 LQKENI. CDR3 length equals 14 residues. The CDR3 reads CASSPRQALNEQFF. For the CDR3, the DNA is TGTGCCAGCTCACCGAGGCAGGCGCTGAATGAGCAGTTCTTC.

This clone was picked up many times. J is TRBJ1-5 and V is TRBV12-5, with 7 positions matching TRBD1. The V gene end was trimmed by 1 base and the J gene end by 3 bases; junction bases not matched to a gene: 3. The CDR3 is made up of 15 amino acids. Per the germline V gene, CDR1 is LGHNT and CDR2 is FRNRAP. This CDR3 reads CASGLERGPNQPQHF. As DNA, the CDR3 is TGTGCTAGTGGTTTGGAAAGGGGGCCCAATCAGCCCCAGCATTTT.

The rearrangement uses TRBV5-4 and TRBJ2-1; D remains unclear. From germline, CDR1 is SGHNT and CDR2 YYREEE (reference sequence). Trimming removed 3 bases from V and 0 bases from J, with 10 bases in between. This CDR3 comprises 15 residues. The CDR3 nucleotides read TGTGCCAGCAGCTCCGTCCCCTCCTCCTACAATGAGCAGTTCTTC. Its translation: CASSSVPSSYNEQFF.

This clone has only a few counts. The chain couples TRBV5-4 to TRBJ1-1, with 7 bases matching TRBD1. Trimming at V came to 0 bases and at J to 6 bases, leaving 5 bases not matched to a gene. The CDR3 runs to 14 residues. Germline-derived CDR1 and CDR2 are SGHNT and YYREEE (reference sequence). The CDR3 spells CASSLAQGVAEAFF. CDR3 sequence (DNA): TGTGCCAGCAGCTTGGCGCAGGGGGTCGCTGAAGCTTTCTTT.

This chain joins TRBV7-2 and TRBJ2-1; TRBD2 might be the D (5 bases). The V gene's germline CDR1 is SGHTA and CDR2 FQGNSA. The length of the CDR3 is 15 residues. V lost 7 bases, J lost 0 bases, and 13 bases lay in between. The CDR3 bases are TGTGCCAGCACCTTTAGCGTTAGCTCCTACAATGAGCAGTTCTTC. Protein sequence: CASTFSVSSYNEQFF.

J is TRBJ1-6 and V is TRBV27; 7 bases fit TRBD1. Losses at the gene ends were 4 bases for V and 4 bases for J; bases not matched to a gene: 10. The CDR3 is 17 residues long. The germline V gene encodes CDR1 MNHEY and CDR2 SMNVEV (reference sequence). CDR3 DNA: TGTGCCAGCAGTTCCAAACATCCGGGACAGTATAATTCACCCCTCCACTTT. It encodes CASSSKHPGQYNSPLHF.

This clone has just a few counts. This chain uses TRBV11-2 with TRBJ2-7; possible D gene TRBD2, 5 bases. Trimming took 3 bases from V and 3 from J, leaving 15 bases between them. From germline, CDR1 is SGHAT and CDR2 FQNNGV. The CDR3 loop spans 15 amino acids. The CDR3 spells CASSLAFGGIYEQYF. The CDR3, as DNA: TGTGCCAGCAGCTTGGCTTTCGGAGGAATCTACGAGCAGTACTTC. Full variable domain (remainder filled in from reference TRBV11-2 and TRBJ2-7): EAGVAQSPRYKIIEKRQSVAFWCNPISGHATLYWYQQILGQGPKLLIQFQNNGVVDDSQLPKDRFSAERLKGVDSTLKIQPAKLEDSAVYLCASSLAFGGIYEQYFGPGTRLTVT.

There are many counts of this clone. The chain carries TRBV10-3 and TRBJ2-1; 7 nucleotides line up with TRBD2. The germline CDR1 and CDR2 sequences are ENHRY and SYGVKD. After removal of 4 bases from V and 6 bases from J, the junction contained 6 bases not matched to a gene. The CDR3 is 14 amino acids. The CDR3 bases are TGTGCCATCAGTGCAACGGGCGGGGGCAATGAGCAGTTCTTC. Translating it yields CAISATGGGNEQFF.

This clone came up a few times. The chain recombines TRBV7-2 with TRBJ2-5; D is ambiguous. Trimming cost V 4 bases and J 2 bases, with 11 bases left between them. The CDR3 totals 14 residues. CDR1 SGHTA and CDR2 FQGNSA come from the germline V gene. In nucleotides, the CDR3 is TGTGCCAGCAGCTCACGCTGGATTCAAGAGACCCAGTACTTC. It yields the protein CASSSRWIQETQYF.

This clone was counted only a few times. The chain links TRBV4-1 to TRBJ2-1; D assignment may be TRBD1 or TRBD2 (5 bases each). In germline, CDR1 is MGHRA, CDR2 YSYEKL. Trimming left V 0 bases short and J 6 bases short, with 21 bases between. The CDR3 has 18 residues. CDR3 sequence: CASSQDRSGRLFLNEQFF. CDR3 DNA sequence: TGCGCCAGCAGCCAAGATCGATCGGGACGTCTTTTCCTCAATGAGCAGTTCTTC.

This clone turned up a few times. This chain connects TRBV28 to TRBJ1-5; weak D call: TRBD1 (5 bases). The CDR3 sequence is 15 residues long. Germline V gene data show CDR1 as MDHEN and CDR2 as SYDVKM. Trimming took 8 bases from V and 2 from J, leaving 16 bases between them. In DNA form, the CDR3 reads TGTGCCAGCGGGGCCCTCCCTGCGGGCAATCAGCCCCAGCATTTT. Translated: CASGALPAGNQPQHF.

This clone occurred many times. CDR3 region: CATALAGGSYEQYV. The CDR3 DNA is TGTGCCACGGCACTAGCGGGAGGGTCTTACGAGCAGTACGTC. This rearrangement joins TRBV10-3 to TRBJ2-7; 13 nucleotides align to TRBD2. The germline CDR1 and CDR2 sequences are ENHRY and SYGVKD. The CDR3 totals 14 residues. V was clipped by 10 bases and J by 4 bases; unmatched bases: 7.

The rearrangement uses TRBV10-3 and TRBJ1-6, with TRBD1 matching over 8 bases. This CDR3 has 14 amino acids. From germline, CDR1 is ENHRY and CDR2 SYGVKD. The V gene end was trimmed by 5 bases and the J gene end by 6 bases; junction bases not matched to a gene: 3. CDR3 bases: TGTGCCATCAGTCTTGACAGGGGTAATTCACCCCTCCACTTT. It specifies CAISLDRGNSPLHF.

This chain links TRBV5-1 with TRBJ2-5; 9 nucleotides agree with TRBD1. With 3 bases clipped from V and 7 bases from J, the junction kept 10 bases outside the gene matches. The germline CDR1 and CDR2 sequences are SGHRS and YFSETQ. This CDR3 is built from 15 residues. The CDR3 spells CASSWGQGSAGTQYF. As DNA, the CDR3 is TGCGCCAGCAGCTGGGGACAGGGTTCGGCGGGGACCCAGTACTTC.

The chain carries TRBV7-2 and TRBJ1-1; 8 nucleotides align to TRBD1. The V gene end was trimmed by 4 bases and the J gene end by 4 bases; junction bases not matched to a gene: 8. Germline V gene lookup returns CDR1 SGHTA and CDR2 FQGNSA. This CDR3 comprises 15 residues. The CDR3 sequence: CASSSTHRGGTEAFF. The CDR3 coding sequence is TGTGCCAGCAGCTCAACCCACAGGGGGGGCACTGAAGCTTTCTTT.

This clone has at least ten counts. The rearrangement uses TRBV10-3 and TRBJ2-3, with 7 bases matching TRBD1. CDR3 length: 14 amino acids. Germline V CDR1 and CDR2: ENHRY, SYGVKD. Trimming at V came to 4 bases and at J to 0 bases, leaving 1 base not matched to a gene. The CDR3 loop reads CAISVGQSTDTQYF. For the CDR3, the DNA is TGTGCCATCAGTGTGGGACAGAGCACAGATACGCAGTATTTT.

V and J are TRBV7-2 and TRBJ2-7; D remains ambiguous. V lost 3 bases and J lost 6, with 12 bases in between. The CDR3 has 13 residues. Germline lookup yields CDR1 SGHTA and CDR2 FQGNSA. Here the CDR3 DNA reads TGTGCCAGCAGCTTTCTGGGTCCGGCCGAGCAGTACGTC. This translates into CASSFLGPAEQYV.

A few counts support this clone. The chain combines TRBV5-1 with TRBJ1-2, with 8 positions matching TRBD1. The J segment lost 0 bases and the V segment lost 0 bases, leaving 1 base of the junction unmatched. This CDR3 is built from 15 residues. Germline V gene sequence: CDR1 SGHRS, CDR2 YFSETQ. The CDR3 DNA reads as TGCGCCAGCAGCTTGGAGGGACAGGCTAACTATGGCTACACCTTC. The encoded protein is CASSLEGQANYGYTF.

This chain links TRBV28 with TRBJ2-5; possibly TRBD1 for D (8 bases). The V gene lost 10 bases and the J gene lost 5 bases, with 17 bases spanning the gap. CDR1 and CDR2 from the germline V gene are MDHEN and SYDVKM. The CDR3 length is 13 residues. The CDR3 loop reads CATNTGGGETQYF. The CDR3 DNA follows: TGTGCCACCAATACAGGGGGAGGGGAGACCCAGTACTTC.

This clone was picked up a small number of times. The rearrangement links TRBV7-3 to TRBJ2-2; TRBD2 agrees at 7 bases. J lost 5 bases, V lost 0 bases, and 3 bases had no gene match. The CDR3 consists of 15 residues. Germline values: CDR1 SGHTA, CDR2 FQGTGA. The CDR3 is CASSLTSRETGELFF. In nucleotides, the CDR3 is TGTGCCAGCAGCTTAACCTCGCGGGAGACCGGGGAGCTGTTTTTT. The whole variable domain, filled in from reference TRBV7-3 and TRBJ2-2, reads GAGVSQTPSNKVTEKGKYVELRCDPISGHTALYWYRQSLGQGPEFLIYFQGTGAADDSGLPNDRFFAVRPEGSVSTLKIQRTERGDSAVYLCASSLTSRETGELFFGEGSRLTVL.

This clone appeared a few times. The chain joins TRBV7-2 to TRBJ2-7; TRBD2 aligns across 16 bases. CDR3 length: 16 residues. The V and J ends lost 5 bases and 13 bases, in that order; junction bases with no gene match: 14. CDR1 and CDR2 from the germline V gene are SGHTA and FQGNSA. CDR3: CASSPQGLAGGAPGYF. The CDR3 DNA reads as TGTGCCAGCAGCCCCCAGGGACTAGCGGGGGGGGCCCCCGGATACTTC.

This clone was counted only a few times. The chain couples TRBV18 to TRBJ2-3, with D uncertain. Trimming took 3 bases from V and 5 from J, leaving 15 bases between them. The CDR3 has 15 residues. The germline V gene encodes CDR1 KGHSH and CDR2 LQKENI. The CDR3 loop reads CASSPRVLKGDTQYF. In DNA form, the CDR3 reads TGTGCCAGCTCACCTCGAGTCTTGAAGGGAGATACGCAGTATTTT.